The 24 T cell receptor beta chains below all came from one sample that was sequenced in a study of cytomegalovirus exposure and HLA in healthy donors. The primer mix had 60 Vbeta and 13 Jbeta primers. TCRdb's copy holds only in-frame clones and misses some; the assay was immunoSEQ multiplex PCR. The sample contains 150,000 to 200,000 clones, 75% to 80% of which appear only once. The sample was PBMCs. The source is a female donor in good health and CMV-seronegative.

This clone was recorded once. The chain combines TRBV5-1 with TRBJ1-1; D may be TRBD1 (5 bases). V lost 0 bases and J 4 bases, leaving 16 bases between the germline ends. Germline CDR1 and CDR2: SGHRS and YFSETQ. The CDR3 loop spans 16 amino acids. CDR3 loop: CASSLGPQGGITEAFF. The CDR3 nucleotides are TGCGCCAGCAGCTTGGGCCCGCAGGGTGGGATCACTGAAGCTTTCTTT.

The genes are TRBV5-5 and TRBJ2-5; 7 bases align to TRBD1. The germline V gene has CDR1 SGHKS and CDR2 YYEKEE (reference sequence). After removal of 0 bases from V and 3 bases from J, the junction contained 2 bases not matched to a gene. This CDR3 has 14 residues. This CDR3 reads CASSLVTGKETQYF. The CDR3 coding sequence is TGTGCCAGCAGCTTGGTGACAGGGAAAGAGACCCAGTACTTC.

The V call is TRBV9, the J call TRBJ2-1; tentatively, D is TRBD1 (6 bases). Germline V lookup: CDR1 SGDLS, CDR2 YYNGEE. The CDR3 has 15 residues. The V end was cut by 4 bases, the J end by 7 bases, with 18 bases between. CDR3: CASSPQQGWANEQFF. CDR3 bases: TGTGCCAGCAGCCCACAACAGGGTTGGGCAAATGAGCAGTTCTTC. Supplemented by reference TRBV9 and TRBJ2-1, the full variable domain reads DSGVTQTPKHLITATGQRVTLRCSPRSGDLSVYWYQQSLDQGLQFLIQYYNGEERAKGNILERFSAQQFPDLHSELNLSSLELGDSALYFCASSPQQGWANEQFFGPGTRLTVL.

V and J are TRBV18 and TRBJ1-2, with 7 bases fitting TRBD1. CDR3 length: 22 amino acids. The germline V gene encodes CDR1 KGHSH and CDR2 LQKENI. Trimming cost V 1 base and J 3 bases; bases outside gene matches: 26. The CDR3 nucleotides read TGTGCCAGCTCACCACTCCCATTACATCCCCGACAGGGTAAGGTCTCAGACTATGGCTACACCTTC. Translating it yields CASSPLPLHPRQGKVSDYGYTF. Based on the CDR3 plus reference TRBV18 and TRBJ1-2, the full variable domain is NAGVMQNPRHLVRRRGQEARLRCSPMKGHSHVYWYRQLPEEGLKFMVYLQKENIIDESGMPKERFSAEFPKEGPSILRIQQVVRGDSAAYFCASSPLPLHPRQGKVSDYGYTFGSGTRLTVV.

The V and J genes are TRBV4-2 and TRBJ2-1; 8 bases are shared with TRBD1. This CDR3 region has 16 residues. V shed 1 base, J shed 4 bases, and the junction held 6 bases outside the gene matches. Germline V gives CDR1 LGHNA, CDR2 YNFKEQ. The CDR3, as DNA: TGTGCCAGCAGCCAAGGCGGGACAGGTCATTACAATGAGCAGTTCTTC. This translates into CASSQGGTGHYNEQFF.

As to this clone: The junction departs from germline at one end; a sequencing error may be responsible. The V and J genes are TRBV7-9 and TRBJ2-5; 9 nucleotides align to TRBD2. The CDR3 totals 16 residues. Germline V gives CDR1 SEHNR, CDR2 FQNEAQ (reference sequence). The DNA of the CDR3 is TGTTCCAGCAGCTTTCTGTCTAGCGGGGTAAGAGAGACCCAGTACTTC. This sequence encodes CSSSFLSSGVRETQYF.

The V call is TRBV19, the J call TRBJ2-7, with 10 bases identical to TRBD1. V was clipped by 5 bases and J by 1 base; unmatched bases: 5. Germline CDR1 reads LNHDA; CDR2 reads SQIVND (reference sequence). CDR3 length: 15 residues. CDR3 sequence reads: CASSPRDRGSYEQYF. The CDR3 DNA sequence: TGTGCCAGTAGTCCCCGGGACAGGGGTTCCTACGAGCAGTACTTC.

This clone came up a few times. The chain has TRBV5-4 and TRBJ1-4, with TRBD1 as a possible D gene (6 bases). The CDR3 is 17 residues long. V was clipped by 4 bases and J by 5 bases, with 21 bases between them. CDR1 SGHNT and CDR2 YYREEE come from the germline V gene (reference sequence). CDR3 sequence: CASSLTAAVQGNEKLFF. The CDR3 DNA reads TGTGCCAGCAGCCTAACCGCCGCTGTCCAGGGGAATGAAAAACTGTTTTTT.

This clone was observed once. The chain carries TRBV5-1 and TRBJ1-5, with D possibly matching TRBD1 (6 bases). Germline V lookup: CDR1 SGHRS, CDR2 YFSETQ. V was pared by 1 base and J by 5 bases, with 13 bases between. This CDR3 contains 15 residues. CDR3 residues: CASSLSAGAHQPQHF. The CDR3 DNA reads as TGCGCCAGCAGCTTGTCTGCAGGGGCCCATCAGCCCCAGCATTTT.

This clone showed up just a few times. This rearrangement joins TRBV2 to TRBJ1-2; 7 positions agree with TRBD1. The CDR3 runs to 14 residues. Germline V gene sequence: CDR1 SNHLY, CDR2 FYNNEI. The ends lost 6 bases at V and 3 bases at J; junction bases unmatched: 7. CDR3 in amino acids: CASRRPGTDYGYTF. Here the CDR3 DNA reads TGTGCCAGCAGGAGGCCCGGGACAGACTATGGCTACACCTTC.

The V call is TRBV5-1, the J call TRBJ1-1; 9 bases match TRBD1. From germline, CDR1 is SGHRS and CDR2 YFSETQ. The V gene end was trimmed by 0 bases and the J gene end by 3 bases; junction bases not matched to a gene: 6. The CDR3 length is 16 residues. The CDR3 region is CASSLDGTGRDTEAFF. The CDR3 nucleotides are TGCGCCAGCAGCTTGGACGGGACAGGGAGGGACACTGAAGCTTTCTTT.

The V call is TRBV7-8, the J call TRBJ1-1; D is possibly TRBD1 (6 bases). Germline loops: CDR1 SGHVS, CDR2 FQNEAQ. The CDR3 extends over 14 amino acids. V was shortened by 4 bases and J by 11 bases, with 20 bases between the two germline ends. The CDR3 reads CASSSRGGFGRAFF. The CDR3 DNA reads TGTGCCAGCAGCTCCAGGGGCGGGTTCGGTAGGGCTTTCTTT.

This rearrangement joins TRBV25-1 to TRBJ2-3; possible D gene TRBD2, 6 bases. In germline, CDR1 is MGHDK, CDR2 SYGVNS. The CDR3 consists of 15 residues. Trimming stripped 4 bases from V and 5 bases from J, with 16 bases between. CDR3 region: CASSGAGPEIDTQYF. The CDR3 bases are TGTGCCAGCAGTGGCGCGGGACCTGAAATAGATACGCAGTATTTT.

This clone was observed once. The rearrangement uses TRBV2 and TRBJ2-3; 9 bases map to TRBD2. V lost 4 bases to trimming and J lost 2 bases; unmatched junction nucleotides: 7. There are 16 residues in the CDR3. Germline V gene data show CDR1 as SNHLY and CDR2 as FYNNEI. CDR3 amino acids: CASSVLGGRDTDTQYF. Written as DNA, the CDR3 is TGTGCCAGCAGTGTGTTGGGCGGGAGGGACACAGATACGCAGTATTTT.

The gene calls are TRBV15 and TRBJ2-2; TRBD2 matches at 8 bases. V dropped 3 bases and J dropped 3; count of bases not matched to a gene: 6. CDR3 length: 16 amino acids. CDR1 is LNHNV and CDR2 is YYDKDF in the germline V gene (reference sequence). The CDR3: CATSSLSGGDTGELFF. The DNA of the CDR3 is TGTGCCACCAGCAGTCTCTCGGGGGGGGACACCGGGGAGCTGTTTTTT.

V and J are TRBV6-5 and TRBJ2-2, with TRBD2 identical over 8 bases. The CDR3 extends over 15 amino acids. V lost 6 bases to trimming and J lost 3 bases; unmatched junction nucleotides: 6. The V gene's germline CDR1 is MNHEY and CDR2 SVGAGI. The CDR3 loop reads CASRRAGEYTGELFF. In nucleotides, the CDR3 is TGTGCCAGCAGGCGAGCGGGAGAGTACACCGGGGAGCTGTTTTTT.

The V gene is TRBV5-5, the J gene TRBJ1-2; no reliable D call. V was clipped by 2 bases and J by 5 bases, with 13 bases between them. The CDR3 spans 14 residues. Germline CDR1 is SGHKS and CDR2 is YYEKEE (reference sequence). CDR3 DNA sequence: TGTGCCAGCAGCTTCGTAGCTTTAAAATATGGCTACACCTTC. Translation gives CASSFVALKYGYTF.

The chain links TRBV10-3 to TRBJ2-3, with D perhaps TRBD1 (6 bases). Germline V gene sequence: CDR1 ENHRY, CDR2 SYGVKD. This CDR3 has 11 residues. V lost 10 bases, J lost 3 bases, and 8 bases lay in between. CDR3 in DNA: TGTGCCACCACAGGGACAGATACGCAGTATTTT. Residues: CATTGTDTQYF.

CDR3 nucleotide sequence: TGTGCCTGGAGGGTGCCTGGGGGGGCCACACCTTACGAGCAGTACTTC. This translates into CAWRVPGGATPYEQYF. J is TRBJ2-7 and V is TRBV30, with D maybe TRBD2 (7 bases). V lost 3 bases and J 4 bases, leaving 22 bases between the germline ends. Looked up from germline, CDR1 is GTSNPN and CDR2 is SVGIG (reference sequence). This CDR3 is 16 amino acids long.

This chain uses TRBV4-1 with TRBJ1-2; D is unresolved. Germline V gene sequence: CDR1 MGHRA, CDR2 YSYEKL. With 4 bases removed from V and 0 bases from J, the gap between germline ends came to 21 bases. The CDR3 consists of 18 residues. CDR3 sequence reads: CASSPLSRQADPNYGYTF. DNA for the CDR3: TGCGCCAGCAGCCCTCTTTCCCGGCAGGCCGATCCTAACTATGGCTACACCTTC.

The J gene is TRBJ1-4, the V gene TRBV30; D is uncertain. Trimming removed 3 bases at V and 13 bases at J, with 15 bases between. Germline CDR1 is GTSNPN and CDR2 is SVGIG (reference sequence). CDR3 size: 12 residues. This chain's CDR3 is CAWSELTQALFF. The CDR3 bases are TGTGCCTGGAGCGAATTAACTCAGGCACTGTTTTTT.

Worth noting for this clone: At one end the junction does not follow the germline gene, possibly because of a read error. This sequence joins TRBV7-6 and TRBJ2-6; TRBD1 matches 8 bases. This CDR3 is built from 14 residues. The V gene's germline CDR1 is SGHVS and CDR2 FNYEAQ. CDR3 bases: TGTGCCATCAGCAGGGGGCGTGGGGCCAACGTCCTGACTTTC. This gives the protein CAISRGRGANVLTF.

The V call is TRBV2, the J call TRBJ1-5; D is unclear. The ends were cut back, 6 bases at V and 10 bases at J, with 13 bases in the middle. The CDR3 runs to 12 residues. CDR1 and CDR2 (germline): SNHLY, FYNNEI. The CDR3 protein is CASRAPNFPQHF. CDR3 in DNA: TGTGCCAGCAGGGCCCCAAATTTCCCCCAGCATTTT.

A single count supports this clone. The chain recombines TRBV4-2 with TRBJ2-7, with 15 bases matching TRBD2. Looked up from germline, CDR1 is LGHNA and CDR2 is YNFKEQ. This CDR3 is built from 19 residues. Germline trimming cut 3 bases from V and 0 bases from J; bases unmatched to any gene: 9. The CDR3 DNA reads TGTGCCAGCAGCCAGGGGGCGGGACTAGCGGGAGGCCCCTCCTACGAGCAGTACTTC. Amino acid sequence: CASSQGAGLAGGPSYEQYF.